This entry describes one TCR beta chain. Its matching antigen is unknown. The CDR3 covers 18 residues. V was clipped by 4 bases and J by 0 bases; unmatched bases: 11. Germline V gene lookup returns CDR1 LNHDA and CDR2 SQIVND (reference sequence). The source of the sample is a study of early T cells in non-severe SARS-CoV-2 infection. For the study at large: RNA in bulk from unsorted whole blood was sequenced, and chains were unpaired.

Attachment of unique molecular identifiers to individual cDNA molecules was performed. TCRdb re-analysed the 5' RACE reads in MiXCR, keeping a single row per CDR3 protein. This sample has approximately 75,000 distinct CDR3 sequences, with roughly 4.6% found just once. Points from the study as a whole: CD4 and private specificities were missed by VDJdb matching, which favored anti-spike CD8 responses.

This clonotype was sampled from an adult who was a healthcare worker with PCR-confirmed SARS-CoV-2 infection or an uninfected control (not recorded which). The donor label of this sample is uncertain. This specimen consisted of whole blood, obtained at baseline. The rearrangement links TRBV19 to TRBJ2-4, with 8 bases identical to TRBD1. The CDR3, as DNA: TGTGCCAGTAGTACCTCAACCGGGACAGGACTAGCCAAAAACATTCAGTACTTC. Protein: CASSTSTGTGLAKNIQYF. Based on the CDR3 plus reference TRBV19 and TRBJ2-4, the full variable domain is DGGITQSPKYLFRKEGQNVTLSCEQNLNHDAMYWYRQDPGQGLRLIYYSQIVNDFQKGDIAEGYSVSREKKESFPLTVTSAQKNPTAFYLCASSTSTGTGLAKNIQYFGAGTRLSVL.